This T cell receptor (beta chain) stems from a study of blood T cell repertoires in COVID-19. Looking at the study overall: PBMCs, B-cell-depleted T cells, or T cells provided the cDNA or gDNA that made up the material.

This clone was seen a single time. CDR1 is SNHLY and CDR2 is FYNNEI in the germline V gene. The V end lost 6 bases, the J end lost 6 bases, and 27 bases lay between the germline ends. This CDR3 is built from 17 residues. Enrolled during active infection, Seattle patients were then followed longitudinally. Produced via immunoSEQ multiplex PCR; TCRdb's table is partial and in-frame only. This sample has 250,000 to 350,000 clones; 90% occur once, and the top ten carry 2.5% to 3%. The rearrangement joins TRBV2 to TRBJ2-7, with TRBD2 as a possible D gene (6 bases). This TCR came from a woman aged 25 to 39 with COVID-19, enrolled during active disease. The sample taken for sequencing was peripheral blood. The chain's CDR3 is CASSLSLGATRRGEQYF. CDR3 in DNA: TGTGCCAGCAGCCTCTCATTAGGAGCGACTAGAAGGGGCGAGCAGTACTTC. The whole variable domain, remainder taken from reference TRBV2 and TRBJ2-7, is EPEVTQTPSHQVTQMGQEVILRCVPISNHLYFYWYRQILGQKVEFLVSFYNNEISEKSEIFDDQFSVERPDGSNFTLKIRSTKLEDSAMYFCASSLSLGATRRGEQYFGPGTRLTVT.